Following are 26 T cell receptor beta chains from one sample sequenced in a study of cytomegalovirus exposure and HLA in healthy donors. Amplification used 60 Vbeta primers and 13 Jbeta primers. Only in-frame clones appear in the TCRdb table, and some are missing; sequencing was by immunoSEQ multiplex PCR. Counted here are about 160,000 clones, roughly 80% occurring once; the ten biggest clones make up roughly 3.5%. Specimen: PBMCs. Receptors originate from a man younger than 40 in good health and CMV-seropositive.

The chain joins TRBV5-4 to TRBJ2-6; D call uncertain. The CDR3 has 16 residues. Germline V lookup: CDR1 SGHNT, CDR2 YYREEE (reference sequence). Trimming removed 4 bases from V and 3 bases from J, with 14 bases in between. The CDR3 DNA follows: TGTGCCAGCAGCGTGGGCCTTACTTATGGGGCCAACGTCCTGACTTTC. Its protein product is CASSVGLTYGANVLTF.

The genes are TRBV5-1 and TRBJ2-5, with 8 bases aligning to TRBD2. Trimming cost V 4 bases and J 2 bases; bases outside gene matches: 10. Germline CDR1 SGHRS, CDR2 YFSETQ. The CDR3 is 16 amino acids. The CDR3: CASSRQPGGGQETQYF. The CDR3 DNA is TGCGCCAGCAGCAGGCAACCCGGGGGGGGTCAAGAGACCCAGTACTTC.

This rearrangement joins TRBV6-1 to TRBJ2-7, with 8 bases fitting TRBD1. The CDR3 has 16 amino acids. Trimming at V came to 3 bases and at J to 0 bases, leaving 7 bases not matched to a gene. Germline loops: CDR1 MNHNS, CDR2 SASEGT. The CDR3, as DNA: TGTGCCAGCAGTGACACGGACAGGGCAAGCTCCTACGAGCAGTACTTC. It translates to CASSDTDRASSYEQYF.

J is TRBJ1-4 and V is TRBV12-2; the table's D call, TRBD1, was not checked against the DNA. TRBV12-2 is a pseudogene. The CDR3 has 17 residues. CDR3 sequence reads: CASRLANEGDNNEKLFF. The CDR3 DNA sequence: TGTGCAAGTCGCTTAGCGAACGAAGGGGATAATAATGAAAAACTGTTTTTT.

This chain links TRBV30 with TRBJ2-1; D is possibly TRBD2 (5 bases). CDR1 GTSNPN and CDR2 SVGIG come from the germline V gene (reference sequence). The length of the CDR3 is 15 residues. Trimming stripped 0 bases from V and 5 bases from J, with 14 bases between. This CDR3 is CAWSVRLAGHNEQFF. The CDR3 nucleotides are TGTGCCTGGAGTGTACGTCTAGCTGGCCACAATGAGCAGTTCTTC.

The chain joins TRBV5-4 to TRBJ1-6; 7 nucleotides align to TRBD1. Germline V gene data show CDR1 as SGHNT and CDR2 as YYREEE (reference sequence). J lost 4 bases, V lost 1 base, and 5 bases had no gene match. The length of the CDR3 is 16 residues. CDR3 in amino acids: CASSLFEGAYNSPLHF. In DNA form, the CDR3 reads TGTGCCAGCAGCTTGTTCGAGGGGGCTTATAATTCACCCCTCCACTTT.

Remarks on this clone: This same CDR3 is encoded by further DNA sequences in the sample. The chain combines TRBV7-2 with TRBJ2-6, with unresolved D. This CDR3 spans 16 amino acids. Per germline, CDR1 SGHTA and CDR2 FQGNSA. Trimming removed 1 base from V and 0 bases from J, with 7 bases in between. As DNA, the CDR3 is TGTGCCAGCAGCTTAGGTGGGCCCTCTGGGGCCAACGTCCTGACTTTC. It codes for CASSLGGPSGANVLTF.

The CDR3 reads CASSQDPPLSGGSYTGELFF. CDR3 DNA: TGCGCCAGCAGCCAAGATCCGCCCCTATCGGGGGGTAGTTACACCGGGGAGCTGTTTTTT. This rearrangement joins TRBV4-3 to TRBJ2-2; TRBD2 agrees at 7 bases. Per germline, CDR1 LGHNA and CDR2 YSLEER. This CDR3 comprises 20 residues. The junction had 16 bases not matched to a gene; V was cut back by 0 bases and J by 3 bases.

The chain employs TRBV7-9 and TRBJ2-1; D uncertain. Per germline, CDR1 SEHNR and CDR2 FQNEAQ (reference sequence). V was pared by 2 bases and J by 5 bases, with 10 bases between. This CDR3 region has 14 residues. The DNA of the CDR3 is TGTGCCAGCAGCTTATTGAGTCAGGACAATGAGCAGTTCTTC. Translated: CASSLLSQDNEQFF.

This chain connects TRBV9 to TRBJ1-2; D may be TRBD1 (5 bases). Deletions cut 4 bases from V and 0 bases from J, with 16 bases between. CDR1 and CDR2 from the germline V gene are SGDLS and YYNGEE. There are 16 residues in the CDR3. The CDR3 DNA reads as TGTGCCAGCAGCAGGGGAGGGGTAGGCCCTAACTATGGCTACACCTTC. Translation gives CASSRGGVGPNYGYTF.

This clone was counted a single time. V usage is TRBV4-1 and J usage is TRBJ1-2; tentatively, D is TRBD1 (6 bases). Trimming removed 4 bases at V and 4 bases at J, with 13 bases between. The CDR3 contains 14 residues. Looked up from germline, CDR1 is MGHRA and CDR2 is YSYEKL. For the CDR3, the DNA is TGCGCCAGCAGCCGAACGCAGGGGATCTATGGCTACACCTTC. Translation: CASSRTQGIYGYTF.

The chain combines TRBV4-1 with TRBJ1-3, with a possible D match to TRBD1 (5 bases). CDR1 and CDR2 from the germline V gene are MGHRA and YSYEKL. The CDR3 is 16 residues long. Trimming cost V 1 base and J 1 base, with 11 bases left between them. Written as DNA, the CDR3 is TGCGCCAGCAGCCAAGGGGGGGGAAAATCTGGAAACACCATATATTTT. Translation: CASSQGGGKSGNTIYF.

This chain links TRBV19 with TRBJ1-4, with 9 bases identical to TRBD1. The V gene end was trimmed by 3 bases and the J gene end by 10 bases; junction bases not matched to a gene: 6. Per the germline V gene, CDR1 is LNHDA and CDR2 is SQIVND (reference sequence). The length of the CDR3 is 14 residues. The CDR3 protein is CASSMDRGFGKLFF. CDR3 nucleotide sequence: TGTGCCAGTAGTATGGACAGGGGATTCGGAAAACTGTTTTTT. The whole variable domain, filled in from reference TRBV19 and TRBJ1-4, reads DGGITQSPKYLFRKEGQNVTLSCEQNLNHDAMYWYRQDPGQGLRLIYYSQIVNDFQKGDIAEGYSVSREKKESFPLTVTSAQKNPTAFYLCASSMDRGFGKLFFGSGTQLSVL.

The chain combines TRBV14 with TRBJ2-7, with D perhaps TRBD2 (5 bases). Trimming removed 6 bases at V and 0 bases at J, with 18 bases between. Germline-derived CDR1 and CDR2 are SGHDN and FVKESK. The CDR3 is 16 amino acids. CDR3 coding DNA: TGTGCCAGCAGTCCTCTCTTGGCGGGTATCTCCTACGAGCAGTACTTC. It translates to CASSPLLAGISYEQYF.

The chain combines TRBV9 with TRBJ1-1; no clear D gene. V lost 0 bases and J lost 1, with 13 bases in between. Germline V lookup: CDR1 SGDLS, CDR2 YYNGEE. The CDR3 has 16 residues. DNA for the CDR3: TGTGCCAGCAGCGTAGGCCTGGGTTCGGGGAACACTGAAGCTTTCTTT. As protein: CASSVGLGSGNTEAFF.

The gene calls are TRBV7-2 and TRBJ2-3; a possible D gene is TRBD2 (5 bases). The CDR3 is 14 residues long. V lost 1 base, J lost 0 bases, and 5 bases lay in between. Germline CDR1 reads SGHTA; CDR2 reads FQGNSA. The CDR3 spells CASSLGTSTDTQYF. CDR3 sequence (DNA): TGTGCCAGCAGCTTAGGGACTAGCACAGATACGCAGTATTTT.

The chain has TRBV20-1 and TRBJ2-7; D ambiguous. Germline CDR1 reads DFQATT; CDR2 reads SNEGSKA (reference sequence). Deletions cut 4 bases from V and 2 bases from J, with 6 bases between. This CDR3 has 11 amino acids. Here the CDR3 reads CSAKAAYEQYF. CDR3 nucleotide sequence: TGCAGTGCTAAGGCGGCCTACGAGCAGTACTTC.

This sequence joins TRBV29-1 and TRBJ1-1, with 8 nucleotides matching TRBD1. The CDR3 is 16 residues long. Losses at the gene ends were 6 bases for V and 1 base for J; bases not matched to a gene: 13. The germline gives CDR1 SQVTM, CDR2 ANQGSEA. As DNA, the CDR3 is TGCAGCGTGAACCACTTGACCGGGACAGGGAACACTGAAGCTTTCTTT. It is translated as CSVNHLTGTGNTEAFF.

This clone was found once. The rearrangement links TRBV2 to TRBJ2-3; D perhaps matches TRBD1 (6 bases). The CDR3 totals 14 residues. CDR1 is SNHLY, CDR2 FYNNEI, per germline. Trimming stripped 9 bases from V and 4 bases from J, with 17 bases between. This CDR3 reads CASLQGTTADTQYF. The CDR3 nucleotides are TGTGCCAGTTTACAGGGCACCACGGCAGATACGCAGTATTTT.

The V and J genes are TRBV5-4 and TRBJ2-1, with 11 bases matching TRBD1. The germline V gene has CDR1 SGHNT and CDR2 YYREEE (reference sequence). J gave up 9 bases and V 6 bases, and 5 bases lay outside the gene matches. The CDR3 is 13 amino acids. The CDR3 loop is CASTGTGGFEQFF. The DNA of the CDR3 is TGTGCCAGCACCGGGACAGGGGGTTTTGAGCAGTTCTTC.

This clone was seen a few times. The CDR3 nucleotides read TGTGCCATCAGTGACCCCAGGACAGCCCAAGAGACCCAGTACTTC. Its protein is CAISDPRTAQETQYF. The rearrangement uses TRBV10-3 and TRBJ2-5; tentative D call: TRBD1 (6 bases). The CDR3 loop spans 15 amino acids. Trimming removed 3 bases from V and 1 base from J, with 12 bases in between. Germline lookup yields CDR1 ENHRY and CDR2 SYGVKD.

The chain couples TRBV6-1 to TRBJ2-1; the match to TRBD1 covers 7 bases. Germline V CDR1 and CDR2: MNHNS, SASEGT. This CDR3 comprises 13 residues. J lost 6 bases, V lost 6 bases, and 5 bases had no gene match. This chain's CDR3 is CASSDRVGNEQFF. CDR3 DNA: TGTGCCAGCAGCGACAGGGTTGGCAATGAGCAGTTCTTC.

The chain carries TRBV7-2 and TRBJ1-5, with unresolved D. This CDR3 spans 14 amino acids. V lost 3 bases and J 4 bases, leaving 10 bases between the germline ends. The V gene's germline CDR1 is SGHTA and CDR2 FQGNSA. CDR3 nucleotides: TGTGCCAGCAGCTTTTCCCAACAGAATCAGCCCCAGCATTTT. Residues: CASSFSQQNQPQHF.

The chain employs TRBV5-1 and TRBJ1-1; D unresolved. Germline V CDR1 and CDR2: SGHRS, YFSETQ. CDR3 size: 14 residues. The V end lost 2 bases, the J end lost 4 bases, and 12 bases lay between the germline ends. CDR3 residues: CASSFGVDVTEAFF. The CDR3 DNA reads TGCGCCAGCAGCTTCGGGGTGGATGTCACTGAAGCTTTCTTT.

The chain carries TRBV27 and TRBJ2-3; D perhaps matches TRBD1 (5 bases). The CDR3 has 15 residues. The ends were cut back, 8 bases at V and 2 bases at J, with 17 bases in the middle. Germline assignment: CDR1 MNHEY and CDR2 SMNVEV (reference sequence). CDR3 nucleotides: TGTGCCAGCTTTTCAGGGTTCGGGTCCACAGATACGCAGTATTTT. Protein: CASFSGFGSTDTQYF.

The rearrangement uses TRBV18 and TRBJ2-4; D might be TRBD1 (5 bases). Trimming shortened V by 4 bases and J by 1 base, and 14 bases separated the two germline ends. CDR3 length equals 16 residues. Germline V gene data show CDR1 as KGHSH and CDR2 as LQKENI. CDR3 nucleotides: TGTGCCAGCTCACTGACGGCCTCAGGGGCCAAAAACATTCAGTACTTC. Translated, it gives CASSLTASGAKNIQYF.